A selection of T cell receptor beta chains follows, all from one sample in a study of blood T cells in healthy people across ages. TCRdb reanalysed the 5' RACE reads using MiXCR and keeps one entry per CDR3 protein. The sample lists about 730,000 distinct CDR3 sequences; 40% to 45% were seen once. The sequenced material came from blood. These receptors were collected from a woman aged 60-75 years in good health. Each CDR3 is given with its conserved first and last residue. A D gene is named only where the DNA matches it firmly. Clone sizes are given selectively: once, few, many, or a class where the clone is expanded.

>TRBV7-8|-|-|TRBJ2-7|15
TGTGCCAGCAGCCGACGTCGGGAGCACTCCTACGAGCAGTACTTC
CASSRRREHSYEQYF
>TRBV12-3/TRBV12-4|-|-|TRBJ2-7|11
TGTGCAAGCAGTGGAATGGAGGGACAGTACTTC
CASSGMEGQYF
>TRBV24-1|-|-|TRBJ2-5|18
TGTGCCACCAGTGATCACCTGTCCACAGGGAACGGGGACAATGAGCAGTACTTC
CATSDHLSTGNGDNEQYF
>TRBV12-3/TRBV12-4|few|TRBD2|TRBJ2-7|13
TGTGCCAGCAGTTTAGATGGGGGGGGCGAGCAGTACTTC
CASSLDGGGEQYF
>TRBV27|-|-|TRBJ1-2|11
TGTGCCAGCAGTTCAGTATCTGGCTACACCTTC
CASSSVSGYTF
>TRBV6-2/TRBV6-3|-|TRBD2|TRBJ2-1|15
TGTGCCAGCACCTTACCTAGCGGGGGGACGGGTGAGCAGTTCTTC
CASTLPSGGTGEQFF
>TRBV4-3|-|-|TRBJ2-5|14
TGCGCCAGCAGCCAACGGGGATACCAAGAGACCCAGTACTTC
CASSQRGYQETQYF
>TRBV10-3|few|TRBD2|TRBJ2-1|16
TGTGCCATCAGTGAGTCGCACGGCCCGGGCGGGGGTGAGCAGTTCTTC
CAISESHGPGGGEQFF
>TRBV5-1|-|TRBD1|TRBJ1-1|16
TGCGCCAGCAGGCCACAGGGGACGACAATGAACACTGAAGCTTTCTTT
CASRPQGTTMNTEAFF
>TRBV30|few|-|TRBJ2-7|14
TGTGCCTGGAGACCACCGGGGGATCCCTACGAGCAGTACTTC
CAWRPPGDPYEQYF
>TRBV12-3/TRBV12-4|-|TRBD2|TRBJ2-7|16
TGTGCCAGCAGCGAACCTAGCGGGGCCAGCTCCTACGAGCAGTACTTC
CASSEPSGASSYEQYF
>TRBV29-1|-|-|TRBJ1-1|14
TGCAGCGTTGAAGTCTGGGGGGTGAACACTGAAGCTTTCTTT
CSVEVWGVNTEAFF
>TRBV6-6|-|-|TRBJ1-1|12
TGTGCCAGCAGTTGGGCCAACACTGAAGCTTTCTTT
CASSWANTEAFF
>TRBV7-2|many|-|TRBJ2-1|15
TGTGCCAGCAGCTTAGACACCGGCCGTTTAAATGAGCAGTTCTTC
CASSLDTGRLNEQFF
>TRBV5-1|-|TRBD2|TRBJ2-5|16
TGCGCCAGCAGCTTGGGGTTCACTAGCGGGAGCGATGAGCAGTACTTC
CASSLGFTSGSDEQYF